The next 7 T cell receptor beta chains were all read from a single sample in a study of low-dose radiotherapy and immunotherapy resistance in tumors. Specified time point: before trial treatment. First-strand cDNA used TRAV- and TRBV-specific primers, covering alpha and beta chains. TCRs were put through around 20 PCR cycles of amplification with Phusion. A constant-region primer and the V-primer adapter served as the primer pair. TCRdb re-derived calls from the reads in MiXCR, one entry per CDR3 protein. Of around 99,000 distinct CDR3 sequences listed, 8% to 10% are singletons. The specimen comprised PBMCs, sampled before treatment. Source of these receptors: a male donor with prostate cancer.

This clonotype was recorded at least ten times. V and J are TRBV9 and TRBJ2-3; a possible D gene is TRBD2 (6 bases). The CDR3 extends over 16 amino acids. Trimming pared 4 bases from V and 2 bases from J, leaving 17 bases between. CDR1 and CDR2 (germline): SGDLS, YYNGEE. The CDR3 coding sequence is TGTGCCAGCAGCCCTCGACTAGGCCAAGACACAGATACGCAGTATTTT. As protein: CASSPRLGQDTDTQYF.

This clonotype was detected only once. This probably arose from a read error, given a far larger clone one base away. This rearrangement joins TRBV5-1 to TRBJ2-7; TRBD1 matches at 8 bases. Germline trimming cut 2 bases from V and 7 bases from J; bases unmatched to any gene: 8. Germline V gene data show CDR1 as SGHRS and CDR2 as YFSETQ. The CDR3 contains 14 residues. The chain's CDR3 is CASSFAGGYNEQYF. In nucleotides, the CDR3 is TGCGCCAGCAGCTTCGCAGGGGGCTACAATGAGCAGTACTTC.

This clonotype was seen repeatedly, ten times or more. The V gene is TRBV27, the J gene TRBJ1-2, with a possible D match to TRBD1 (5 bases). CDR1 MNHEY and CDR2 SMNVEV come from the germline V gene (reference sequence). The length of the CDR3 is 15 residues. Between the trimmed V and J ends, which lost 6 bases and 4 bases, there was a span of 18 bases. CDR3 protein: CASSTSRGYSYGYTF. As DNA, the CDR3 is TGTGCCAGCAGCACAAGCCGGGGGTATAGCTATGGCTACACCTTC.

This clonotype was observed at least ten times. This rearrangement joins TRBV10-3 to TRBJ2-1; unclear D gene. Germline values: CDR1 ENHRY, CDR2 SYGVKD. This CDR3 has 12 residues. Deletions cut 6 bases from V and 9 bases from J, with 12 bases between. CDR3 bases: TGTGCCATCAGCACCCGAGATGGTGAGCAGTTCTTC. It translates to CAISTRDGEQFF.

Many counts were recorded for this clonotype. The chain couples TRBV6-5 to TRBJ2-7, with 10 bases aligning to TRBD1. Germline-derived CDR1 and CDR2 are MNHEY and SVGAGI. J gave up 3 bases and V 7 bases, and 3 bases lay outside the gene matches. CDR3 length: 13 residues. CDR3 DNA: TGTGCCAGCAAGGGACAGGGGAACTACGAGCAGTACTTC. This gives the protein CASKGQGNYEQYF.

This clonotype was counted many times. One end of the junction varies from germline; a read error may be responsible. The chain recombines TRBV12-3 or TRBV12-4 with TRBJ2-3; 10 bases line up with TRBD2. This CDR3 is 14 amino acids long. CDR3 sequence reads: CASSLAGGTDTQYF. The CDR3 DNA is TGTGCCAGCAGTCTAGCGGGAGGCACAGATACGCAGTATTTT.

V is TRBV7-9 and J is TRBJ2-7, with 11 positions matching TRBD2. The ends lost 1 base at V and 1 base at J; junction bases unmatched: 3. The CDR3 totals 16 residues. The germline CDR1 and CDR2 sequences are SEHNR and FQNEAQ (reference sequence). CDR3: CASSLGTSGSSYEQYF. CDR3 in DNA: TGTGCCAGCAGCTTAGGAACTAGCGGGAGTTCCTACGAGCAGTACTTC.